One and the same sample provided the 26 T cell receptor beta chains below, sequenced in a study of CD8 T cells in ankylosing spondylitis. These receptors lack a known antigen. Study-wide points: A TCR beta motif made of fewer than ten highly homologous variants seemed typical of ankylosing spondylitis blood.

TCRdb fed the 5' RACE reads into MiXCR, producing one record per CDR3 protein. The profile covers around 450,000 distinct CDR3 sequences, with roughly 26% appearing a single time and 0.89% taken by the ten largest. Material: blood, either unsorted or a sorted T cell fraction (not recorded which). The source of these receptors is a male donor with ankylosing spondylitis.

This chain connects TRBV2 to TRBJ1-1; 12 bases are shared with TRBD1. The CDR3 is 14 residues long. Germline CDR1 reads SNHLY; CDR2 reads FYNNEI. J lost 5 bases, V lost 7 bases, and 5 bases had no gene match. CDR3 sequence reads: CASIGTGGRTEAFF. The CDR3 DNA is TGTGCCAGCATTGGGACAGGGGGCCGAACTGAAGCTTTCTTT.

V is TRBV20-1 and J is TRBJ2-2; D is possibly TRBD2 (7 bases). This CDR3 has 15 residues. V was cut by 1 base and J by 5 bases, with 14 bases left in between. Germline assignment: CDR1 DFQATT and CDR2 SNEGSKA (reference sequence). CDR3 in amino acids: CSARGGGAWTGELFF. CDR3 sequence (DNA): TGCAGTGCTAGAGGGGGGGGGGCCTGGACCGGGGAGCTGTTTTTT.

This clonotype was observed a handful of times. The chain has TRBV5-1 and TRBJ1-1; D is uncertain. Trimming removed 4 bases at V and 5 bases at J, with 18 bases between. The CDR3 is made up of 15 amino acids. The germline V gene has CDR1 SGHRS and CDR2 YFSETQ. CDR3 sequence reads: CASSGSPGGQTEAFF. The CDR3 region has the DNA TGCGCCAGCAGCGGATCTCCGGGTGGGCAGACTGAAGCTTTCTTT. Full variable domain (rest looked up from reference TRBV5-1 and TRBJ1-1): KAGVTQTPRYLIKTRGQQVTLSCSPISGHRSVSWYQQTPGQGLQFLFEYFSETQRNKGNFPGRFSGRQFSNSRSEMNVSTLELGDSALYLCASSGSPGGQTEAFFGQGTRLTVV.

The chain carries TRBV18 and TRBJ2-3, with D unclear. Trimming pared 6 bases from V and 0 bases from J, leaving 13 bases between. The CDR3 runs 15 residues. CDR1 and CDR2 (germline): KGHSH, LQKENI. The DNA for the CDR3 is TGTGCCAGCTCTGCCAGGCAGCTTAGCACAGATACGCAGTATTTT. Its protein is CASSARQLSTDTQYF.

The CDR3 DNA reads TGTGCCAGCTCACCATGGGACAGGGTTTGGGAGCAGTACTTC. It yields the protein CASSPWDRVWEQYF. The J gene is TRBJ2-7, the V gene TRBV18; 9 nucleotides match TRBD1. Germline-derived CDR1 and CDR2 are KGHSH and LQKENI. The V gene end was trimmed by 2 bases and the J gene end by 7 bases; junction bases not matched to a gene: 6. This CDR3 is built from 14 residues.

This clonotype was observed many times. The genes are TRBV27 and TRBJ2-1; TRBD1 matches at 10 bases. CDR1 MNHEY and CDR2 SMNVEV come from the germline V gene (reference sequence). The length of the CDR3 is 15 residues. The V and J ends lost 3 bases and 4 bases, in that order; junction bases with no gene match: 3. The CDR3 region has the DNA TGTGCCAGCAGTTTTCGGGACAGGGGATACAATGAGCAGTTCTTC. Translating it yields CASSFRDRGYNEQFF.

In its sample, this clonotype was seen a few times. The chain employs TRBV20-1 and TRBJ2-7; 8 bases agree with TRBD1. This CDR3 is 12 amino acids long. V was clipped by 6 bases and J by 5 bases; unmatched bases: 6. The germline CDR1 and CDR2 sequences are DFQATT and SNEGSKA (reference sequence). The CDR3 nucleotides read TGCAGTGCCAACCGGGGACAGGACGAGCAGTACGTC. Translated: CSANRGQDEQYV.

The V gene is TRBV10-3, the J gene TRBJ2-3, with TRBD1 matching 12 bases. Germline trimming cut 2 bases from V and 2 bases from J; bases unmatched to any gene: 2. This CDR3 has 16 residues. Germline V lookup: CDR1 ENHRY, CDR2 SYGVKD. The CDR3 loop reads CAISEPGQGATDTQYF. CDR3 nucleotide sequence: TGTGCCATCAGTGAGCCGGGACAGGGGGCCACAGATACGCAGTATTTT.

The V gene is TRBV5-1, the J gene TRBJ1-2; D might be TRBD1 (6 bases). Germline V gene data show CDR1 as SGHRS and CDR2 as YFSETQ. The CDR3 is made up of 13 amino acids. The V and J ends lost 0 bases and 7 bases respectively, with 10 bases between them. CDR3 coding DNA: TGCGCCAGCAGCTTGGAGGCAGGGGTTGGCTACACCTTC. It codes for CASSLEAGVGYTF.

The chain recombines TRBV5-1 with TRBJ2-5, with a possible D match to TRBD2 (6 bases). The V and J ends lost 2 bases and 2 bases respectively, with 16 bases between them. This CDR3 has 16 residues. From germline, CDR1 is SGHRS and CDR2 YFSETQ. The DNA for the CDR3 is TGCGCCAGCAGCTTACTGGGAATGGGGGGACAAGAGACCCAGTACTTC. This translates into CASSLLGMGGQETQYF.

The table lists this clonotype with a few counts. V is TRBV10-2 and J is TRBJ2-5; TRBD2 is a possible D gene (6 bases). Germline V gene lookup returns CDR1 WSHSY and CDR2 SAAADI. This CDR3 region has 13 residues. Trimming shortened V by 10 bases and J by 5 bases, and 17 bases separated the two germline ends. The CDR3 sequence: CATGWRVGETQYF. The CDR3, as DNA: TGCGCCACAGGGTGGAGGGTCGGGGAGACCCAGTACTTC.

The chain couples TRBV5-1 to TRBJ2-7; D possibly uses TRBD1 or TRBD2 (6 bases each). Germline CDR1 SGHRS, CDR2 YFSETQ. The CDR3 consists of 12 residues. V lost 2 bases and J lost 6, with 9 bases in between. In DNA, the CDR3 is TGCGCCAGCAGCTTTGAGGGGGGCGAGCAGTACGTC. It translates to CASSFEGGEQYV.

The CDR3 here is CASSLGSADNEQFF. CDR3 nucleotide sequence: TGCGCCAGCAGCTTGGGCAGCGCCGACAATGAGCAGTTCTTC. The rearrangement joins TRBV5-1 to TRBJ2-1; unclear D gene. V shed 0 bases and J shed 5 bases, with 9 bases lying between them. Germline values: CDR1 SGHRS, CDR2 YFSETQ. There are 14 residues in the CDR3.

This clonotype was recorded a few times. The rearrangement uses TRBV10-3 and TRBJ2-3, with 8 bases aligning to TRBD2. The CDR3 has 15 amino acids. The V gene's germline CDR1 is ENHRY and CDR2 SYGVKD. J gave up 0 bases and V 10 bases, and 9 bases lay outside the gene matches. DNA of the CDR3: TGTGCCACCACCGCGGGGGGAACTAGCACAGATACGCAGTATTTT. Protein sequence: CATTAGGTSTDTQYF.

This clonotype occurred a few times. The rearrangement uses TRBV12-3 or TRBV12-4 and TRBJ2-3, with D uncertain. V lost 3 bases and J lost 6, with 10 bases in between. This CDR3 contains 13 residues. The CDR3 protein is CASSLDWLDTQYF. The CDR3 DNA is TGTGCCAGCAGTTTGGATTGGTTGGATACGCAGTATTTT.

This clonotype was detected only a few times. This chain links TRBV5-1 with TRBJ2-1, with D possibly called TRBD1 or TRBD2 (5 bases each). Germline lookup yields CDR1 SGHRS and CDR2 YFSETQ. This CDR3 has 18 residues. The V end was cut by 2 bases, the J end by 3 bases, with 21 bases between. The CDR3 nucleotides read TGCGCCAGCAGCTTCCTCCCCTCAACTAGGCAGGGCTACAATGAGCAGTTCTTC. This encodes CASSFLPSTRQGYNEQFF.

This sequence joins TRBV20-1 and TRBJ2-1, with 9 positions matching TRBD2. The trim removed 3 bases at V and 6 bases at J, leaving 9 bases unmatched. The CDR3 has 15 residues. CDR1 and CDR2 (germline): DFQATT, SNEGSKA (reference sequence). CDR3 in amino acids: CSASPLAGPSNEQFF. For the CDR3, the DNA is TGCAGTGCTAGCCCCCTAGCGGGACCCTCCAATGAGCAGTTCTTC.

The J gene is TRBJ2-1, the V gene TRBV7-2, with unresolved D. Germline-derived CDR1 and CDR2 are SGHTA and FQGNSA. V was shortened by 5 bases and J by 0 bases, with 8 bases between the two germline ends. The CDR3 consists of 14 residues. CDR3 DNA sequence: TGTGCCAGCAGCCCTAGTCTCTCCTACAATGAGCAGTTCTTC. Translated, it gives CASSPSLSYNEQFF.

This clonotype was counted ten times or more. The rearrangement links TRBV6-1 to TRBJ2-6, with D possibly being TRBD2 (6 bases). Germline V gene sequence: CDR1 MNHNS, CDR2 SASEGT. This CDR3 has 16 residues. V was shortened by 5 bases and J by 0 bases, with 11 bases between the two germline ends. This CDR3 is CASSPPGSSGANVLTF. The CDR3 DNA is TGTGCCAGCAGTCCCCCCGGGAGCTCTGGGGCCAACGTCCTGACTTTC.

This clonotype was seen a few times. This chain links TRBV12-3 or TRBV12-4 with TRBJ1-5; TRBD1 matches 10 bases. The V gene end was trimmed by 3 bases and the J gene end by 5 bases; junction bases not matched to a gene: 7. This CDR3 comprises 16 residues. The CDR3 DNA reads TGTGCCAGCAGTTTCCCCGGGACAGGGGACGATCAGCCCCAGCATTTT. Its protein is CASSFPGTGDDQPQHF.

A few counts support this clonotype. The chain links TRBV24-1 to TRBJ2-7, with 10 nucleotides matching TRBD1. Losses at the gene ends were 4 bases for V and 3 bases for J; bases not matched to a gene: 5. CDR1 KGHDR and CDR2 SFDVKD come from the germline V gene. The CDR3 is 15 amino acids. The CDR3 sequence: CATSDTGQGIYEQYF. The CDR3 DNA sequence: TGTGCCACCAGTGACACGGGACAGGGGATCTACGAGCAGTACTTC.

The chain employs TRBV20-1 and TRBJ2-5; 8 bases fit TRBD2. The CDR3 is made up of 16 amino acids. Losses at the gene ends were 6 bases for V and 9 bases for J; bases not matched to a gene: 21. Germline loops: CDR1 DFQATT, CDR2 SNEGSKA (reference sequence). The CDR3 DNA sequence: TGCAGTGCCCCAATGGCCCGGACAGTTTTCGGGGGGGCCCAGTACTTC. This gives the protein CSAPMARTVFGGAQYF.

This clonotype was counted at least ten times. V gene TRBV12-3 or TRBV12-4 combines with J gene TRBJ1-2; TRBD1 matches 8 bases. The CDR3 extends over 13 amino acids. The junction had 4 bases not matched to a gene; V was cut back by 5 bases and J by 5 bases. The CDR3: CASSLQGAYGYTF. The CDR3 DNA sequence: TGTGCCAGCAGTCTGCAGGGGGCTTATGGCTACACCTTC.

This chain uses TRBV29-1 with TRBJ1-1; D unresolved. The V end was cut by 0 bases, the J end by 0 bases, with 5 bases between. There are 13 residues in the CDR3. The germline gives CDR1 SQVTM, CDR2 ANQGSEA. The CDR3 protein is CSVEEGMNTEAFF. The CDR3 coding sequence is TGCAGCGTTGAAGAGGGCATGAACACTGAAGCTTTCTTT. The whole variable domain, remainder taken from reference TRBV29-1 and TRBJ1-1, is SAVISQKPSRDICQRGTSLTIQCQVDSQVTMMFWYRQQPGQSLTLIATANQGSEATYESGFVIDKFPISRPNLTFSTLTVSNMSPEDSSIYLCSVEEGMNTEAFFGQGTRLTVV.

The CDR3 region is CASSLAGGPYEQYV. The CDR3 DNA reads TGTGCCAGCAGTTTAGCGGGAGGCCCCTACGAGCAGTACGTC. This chain joins TRBV12-3 or TRBV12-4 and TRBJ2-7; D perhaps matches TRBD2 (6 bases). CDR3 length: 14 amino acids. Trimming took off 0 bases at V and 2 bases at J, with 8 bases between the two ends.

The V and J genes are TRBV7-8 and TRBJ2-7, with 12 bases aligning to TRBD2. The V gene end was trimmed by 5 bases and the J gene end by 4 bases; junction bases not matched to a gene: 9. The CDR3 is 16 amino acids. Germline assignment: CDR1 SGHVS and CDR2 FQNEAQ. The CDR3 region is CASSTPLAGGGYEQYF. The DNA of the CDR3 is TGTGCCAGCAGCACCCCTCTAGCGGGAGGGGGTTACGAGCAGTACTTC. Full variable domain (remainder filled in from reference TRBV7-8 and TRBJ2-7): GAGVSQSPRYKVAKRGQDVALRCDPISGHVSLFWYQQALGQGPEFLTYFQNEAQLDKSGLPSDRFFAERPEGSVSTLKIQRTQQEDSAVYLCASSTPLAGGGYEQYFGPGTRLTVT.